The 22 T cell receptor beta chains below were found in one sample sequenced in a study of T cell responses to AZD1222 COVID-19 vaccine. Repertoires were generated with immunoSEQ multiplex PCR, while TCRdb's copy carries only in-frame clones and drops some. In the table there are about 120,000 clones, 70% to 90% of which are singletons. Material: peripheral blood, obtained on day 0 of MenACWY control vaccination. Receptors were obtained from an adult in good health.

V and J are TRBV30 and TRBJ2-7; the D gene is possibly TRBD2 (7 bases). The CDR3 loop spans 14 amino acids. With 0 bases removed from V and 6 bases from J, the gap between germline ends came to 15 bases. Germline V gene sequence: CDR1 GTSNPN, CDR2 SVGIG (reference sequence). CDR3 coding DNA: TGTGCCTGGAGTGTACAGGGAGGGAGGGTCGAGCAGTACTTC. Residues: CAWSVQGGRVEQYF. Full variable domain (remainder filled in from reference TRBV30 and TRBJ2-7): SQTIHQWPATLVQPVGSPLSLECTVEGTSNPNLYWYRQAAGRGLQLLFYSVGIGQISSEVPQNLSASRPQDRQFILSSKKLLLSDSGFYLCAWSVQGGRVEQYFGPGTRLTVT.

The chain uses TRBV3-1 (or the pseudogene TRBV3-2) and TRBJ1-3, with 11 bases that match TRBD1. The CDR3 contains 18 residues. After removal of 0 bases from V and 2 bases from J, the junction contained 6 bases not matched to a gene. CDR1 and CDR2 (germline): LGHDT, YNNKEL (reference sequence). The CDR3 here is CASSQDGGQGAAGNTIYF. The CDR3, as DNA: TGTGCCAGCAGCCAAGATGGAGGACAGGGGGCGGCTGGAAACACCATATATTTT.

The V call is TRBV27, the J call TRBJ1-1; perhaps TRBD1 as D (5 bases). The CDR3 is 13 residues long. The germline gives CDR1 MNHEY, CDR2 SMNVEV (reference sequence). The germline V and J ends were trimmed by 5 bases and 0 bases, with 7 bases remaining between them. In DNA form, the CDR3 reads TGTGCCAGCAGTCGCAGGGTGAACACTGAAGCTTTCTTT. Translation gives CASSRRVNTEAFF.

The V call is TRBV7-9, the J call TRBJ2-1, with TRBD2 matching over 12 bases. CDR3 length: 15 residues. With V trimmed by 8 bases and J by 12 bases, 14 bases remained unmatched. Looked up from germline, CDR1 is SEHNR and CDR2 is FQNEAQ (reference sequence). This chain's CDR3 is CASGASGGARGSQFF. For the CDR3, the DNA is TGTGCCAGCGGAGCTAGCGGGGGGGCGCGAGGATCGCAGTTCTTC.

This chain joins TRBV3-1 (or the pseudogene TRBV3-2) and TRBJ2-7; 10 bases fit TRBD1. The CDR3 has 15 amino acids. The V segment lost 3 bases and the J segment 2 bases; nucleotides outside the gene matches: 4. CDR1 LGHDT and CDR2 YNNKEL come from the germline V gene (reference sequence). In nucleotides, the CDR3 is TGTGCCAGCAGCCAGTCAGGGACAGGGGCCTACGAGCAGTACTTC. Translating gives CASSQSGTGAYEQYF.

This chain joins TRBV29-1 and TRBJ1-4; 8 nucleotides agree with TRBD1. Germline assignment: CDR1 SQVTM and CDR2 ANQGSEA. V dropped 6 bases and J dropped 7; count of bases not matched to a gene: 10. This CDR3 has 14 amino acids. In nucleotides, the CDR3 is TGCAGCGTGACAGGGGATGGCGGGAGTGAAAAACTGTTTTTT. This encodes CSVTGDGGSEKLFF. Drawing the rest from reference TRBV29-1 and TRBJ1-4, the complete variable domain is SAVISQKPSRDICQRGTSLTIQCQVDSQVTMMFWYRQQPGQSLTLIATANQGSEATYESGFVIDKFPISRPNLTFSTLTVSNMSPEDSSIYLCSVTGDGGSEKLFFGSGTQLSVL.

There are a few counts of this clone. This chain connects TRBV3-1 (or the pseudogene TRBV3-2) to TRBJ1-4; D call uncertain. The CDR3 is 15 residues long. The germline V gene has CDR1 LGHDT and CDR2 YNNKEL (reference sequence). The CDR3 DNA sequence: TGTGACTTCAAAAGGAGGTTTGCAACTAATGAAAAACTGTTTTTT. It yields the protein CDFKRRFATNEKLFF.

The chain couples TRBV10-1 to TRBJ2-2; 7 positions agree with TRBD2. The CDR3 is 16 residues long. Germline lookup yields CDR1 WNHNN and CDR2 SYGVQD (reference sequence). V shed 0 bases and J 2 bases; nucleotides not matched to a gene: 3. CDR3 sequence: CASSESGLVNTGELFF. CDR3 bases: TGCGCCAGCAGTGAGTCTGGACTAGTCAACACCGGGGAGCTGTTTTTT.

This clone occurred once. DNA of the CDR3: TGTGCCAGCAGCAGTTTAGGGCAGGGGAGGGGGAACACTGAAGCTTTCTTT. Translated: CASSSLGQGRGNTEAFF. The rearrangement links TRBV7-9 to TRBJ1-1; D might be TRBD1 (6 bases). The CDR3 sequence is 17 residues long. Germline V gene lookup returns CDR1 SEHNR and CDR2 FQNEAQ (reference sequence). With 5 bases removed from V and 1 base from J, the gap between germline ends came to 20 bases.

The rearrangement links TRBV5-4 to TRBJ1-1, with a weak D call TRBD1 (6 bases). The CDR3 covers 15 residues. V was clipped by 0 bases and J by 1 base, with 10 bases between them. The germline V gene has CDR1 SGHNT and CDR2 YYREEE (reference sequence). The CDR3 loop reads CASSLAPQGNTEAFF. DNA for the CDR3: TGTGCCAGCAGCTTGGCCCCACAGGGGAACACTGAAGCTTTCTTT.

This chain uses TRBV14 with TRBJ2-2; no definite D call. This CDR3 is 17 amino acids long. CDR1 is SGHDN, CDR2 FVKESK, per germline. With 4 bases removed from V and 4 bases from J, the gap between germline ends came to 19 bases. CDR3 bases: TGTGCCAGCAGCCGAATAATGGGCCTGGGTAGCACCGGGGAGCTGTTTTTT. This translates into CASSRIMGLGSTGELFF.

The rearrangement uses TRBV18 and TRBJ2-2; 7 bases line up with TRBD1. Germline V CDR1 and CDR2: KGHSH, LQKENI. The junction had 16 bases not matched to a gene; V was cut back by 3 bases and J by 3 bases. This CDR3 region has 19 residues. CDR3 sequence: CASSPFRLFQGDDTGELFF. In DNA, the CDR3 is TGTGCCAGCTCACCCTTCCGACTTTTCCAGGGGGACGACACCGGGGAGCTGTTTTTT.

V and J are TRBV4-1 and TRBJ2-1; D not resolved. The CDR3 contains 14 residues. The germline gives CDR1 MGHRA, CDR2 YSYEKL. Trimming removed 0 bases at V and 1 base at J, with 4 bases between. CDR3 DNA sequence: TGCGCCAGCAGCCAAGATCGGTCCTACAATGAGCAGTTCTTC. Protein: CASSQDRSYNEQFF.

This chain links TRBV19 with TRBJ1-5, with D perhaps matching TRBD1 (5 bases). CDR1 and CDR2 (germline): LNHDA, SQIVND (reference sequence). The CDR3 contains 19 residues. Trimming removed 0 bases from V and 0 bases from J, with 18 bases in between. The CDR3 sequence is CASSIDRRRSGYSNQPQHF. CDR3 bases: TGTGCCAGTAGTATAGATCGGCGGCGGTCAGGGTATAGCAATCAGCCCCAGCATTTT.

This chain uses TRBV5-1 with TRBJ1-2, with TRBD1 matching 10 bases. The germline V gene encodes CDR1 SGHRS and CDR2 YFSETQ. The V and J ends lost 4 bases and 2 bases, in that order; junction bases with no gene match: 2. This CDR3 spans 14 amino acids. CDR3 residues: CASSQGQGNYGYTF. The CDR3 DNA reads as TGCGCCAGCAGCCAGGGACAGGGGAACTATGGCTACACCTTC.

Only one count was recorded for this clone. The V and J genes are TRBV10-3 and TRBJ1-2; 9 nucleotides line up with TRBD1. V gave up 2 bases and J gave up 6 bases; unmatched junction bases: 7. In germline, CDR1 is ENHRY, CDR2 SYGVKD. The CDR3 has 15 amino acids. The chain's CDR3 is CAISEPVGTGHGYTF. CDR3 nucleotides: TGTGCCATCAGTGAGCCCGTCGGGACAGGGCATGGCTACACCTTC.

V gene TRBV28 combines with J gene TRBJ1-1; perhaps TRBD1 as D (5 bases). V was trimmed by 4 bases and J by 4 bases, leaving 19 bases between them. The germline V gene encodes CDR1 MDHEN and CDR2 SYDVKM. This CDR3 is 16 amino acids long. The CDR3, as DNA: TGTGCCAGCAGTTCATACTGGACAAGCGCCGGCACTGAAGCTTTCTTT. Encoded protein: CASSSYWTSAGTEAFF.

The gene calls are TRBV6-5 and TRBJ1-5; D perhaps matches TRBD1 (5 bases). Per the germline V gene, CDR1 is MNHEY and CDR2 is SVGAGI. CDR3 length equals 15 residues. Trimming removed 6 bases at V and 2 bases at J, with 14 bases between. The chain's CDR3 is CASRGAGTGNQPQHF. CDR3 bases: TGTGCCAGCAGAGGGGCGGGGACGGGCAATCAGCCCCAGCATTTT.

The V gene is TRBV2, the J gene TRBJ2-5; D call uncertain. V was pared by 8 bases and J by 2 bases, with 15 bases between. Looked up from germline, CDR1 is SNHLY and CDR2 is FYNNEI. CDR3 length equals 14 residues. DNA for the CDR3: TGTGCCAGCCGCCCGTCCCGTAGTCAAGAGACCCAGTACTTC. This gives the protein CASRPSRSQETQYF.

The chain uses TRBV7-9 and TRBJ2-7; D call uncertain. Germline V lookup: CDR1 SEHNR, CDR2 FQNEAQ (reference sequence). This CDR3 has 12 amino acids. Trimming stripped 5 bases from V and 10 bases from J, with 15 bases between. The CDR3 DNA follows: TGTGCCAGCAGCCTTGACGACACGCGTCAGTACTTC. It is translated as CASSLDDTRQYF.

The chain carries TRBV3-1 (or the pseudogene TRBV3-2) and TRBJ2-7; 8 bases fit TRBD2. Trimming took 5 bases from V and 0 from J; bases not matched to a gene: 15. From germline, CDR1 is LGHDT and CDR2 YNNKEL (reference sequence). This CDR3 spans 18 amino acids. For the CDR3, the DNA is TGTGCCAGCAGCTTTAGACTCGGACTAGCCTTACTCTCCTACGAGCAGTACTTC. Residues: CASSFRLGLALLSYEQYF.

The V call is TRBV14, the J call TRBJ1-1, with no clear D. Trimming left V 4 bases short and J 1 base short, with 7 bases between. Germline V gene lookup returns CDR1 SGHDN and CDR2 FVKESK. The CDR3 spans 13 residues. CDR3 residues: CASSLGRNTEAFF. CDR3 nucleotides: TGTGCCAGCAGCCTCGGGAGGAACACTGAAGCTTTCTTT. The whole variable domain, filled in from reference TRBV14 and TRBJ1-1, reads EAGVTQFPSHSVIEKGQTVTLRCDPISGHDNLYWYRRVMGKEIKFLLHFVKESKQDESGMPNNRFLAERTGGTYSTLKVQPAELEDSGVYFCASSLGRNTEAFFGQGTRLTVV.